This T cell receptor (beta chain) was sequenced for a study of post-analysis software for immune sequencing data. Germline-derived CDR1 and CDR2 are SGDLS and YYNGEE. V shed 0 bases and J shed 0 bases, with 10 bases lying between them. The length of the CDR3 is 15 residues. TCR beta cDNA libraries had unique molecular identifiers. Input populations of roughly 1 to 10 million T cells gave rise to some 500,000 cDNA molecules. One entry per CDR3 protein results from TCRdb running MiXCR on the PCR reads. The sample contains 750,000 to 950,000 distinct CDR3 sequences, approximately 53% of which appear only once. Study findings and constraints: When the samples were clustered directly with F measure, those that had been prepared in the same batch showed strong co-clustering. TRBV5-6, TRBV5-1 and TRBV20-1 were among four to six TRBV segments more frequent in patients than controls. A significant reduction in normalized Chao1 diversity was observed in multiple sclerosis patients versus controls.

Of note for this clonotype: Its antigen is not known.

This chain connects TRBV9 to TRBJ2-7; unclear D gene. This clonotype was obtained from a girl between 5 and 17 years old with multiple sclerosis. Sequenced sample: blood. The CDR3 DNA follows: TGTGCCAGCAGCGTAGATCCGTCACTCTCCTACGAGCAGTACTTC. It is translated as CASSVDPSLSYEQYF.